Listed below are T cell receptor beta chains from one sample, sequenced in a study of blood T cells in healthy people across ages. TCRdb ran MiXCR on the 5' RACE reads and lists one entry per CDR3 protein. The sample consists of about 1 million distinct CDR3 sequences, around 27% of them appearing once. In addition, the sample was reused for a study of T cells of mothers and their children.

The sequenced sample consisted of blood. These receptors came from a girl aged 2-10 years in good health. Each CDR3 is given with its conserved first and last residue. A D gene is named only where the DNA matches it firmly. Expanded clones get a size class; other rows say once, few or many, or leave the size out.

TRBD1	TRBV20-1	NA	TRBJ2-5	TGCAGTGCTAGAGATCCCCAGGGGGCCGGGGAGACCCAGTACTTC	CSARDPQGAGETQYF
NA	TRBV12-3/TRBV12-4	NA	TRBJ2-5	TGTGCCAGCAGTTTCGGCCGACTAGACCAAGAGACCCAGTACTTC	CASSFGRLDQETQYF
TRBD1	TRBV3-1	NA	TRBJ1-4	TGTGCCAGCAGCCCGGGGACAGGGGGAATTGCGGGAGGTGAAAAACTGTTTTTT	CASSPGTGGIAGGEKLFF
NA	TRBV10-3	NA	TRBJ1-2	TGTGCCATCAGTGAGTCGGGCCCCATTCTTTGGAACTATGGCTACACCTTC	CAISESGPILWNYGYTF
NA	TRBV6-1	NA	TRBJ1-3	TGTGCCAGCAGGACCAAAGTCGGGGGTATTGGAAACACCATATATTTT	CASRTKVGGIGNTIYF
TRBD2	TRBV20-1	few	TRBJ2-1	TGCAGTGCTAGAATCAGGCGGGAGGACTACAATGAGCAGTTCTTC	CSARIRREDYNEQFF
TRBD2	TRBV28	few	TRBJ2-1	TGTGCCAGCAGTTCGCCTAGCGGGAGGGCCAATGAGCAGTTCTTC	CASSSPSGRANEQFF
TRBD2	TRBV11-3	many	TRBJ2-1	TGTGCCAGCAGCCCCGGGACTAGCGGGGTTTACAATGAGCAGTTCTTC	CASSPGTSGVYNEQFF
NA	TRBV4-2	few	TRBJ2-1	TGTGCCAGCAGCCTCTGGGGGTTGATGGCTCTTCCCTACAATGAGCAGTTCTTC	CASSLWGLMALPYNEQFF
NA	TRBV12-3/TRBV12-4	NA	TRBJ2-1	TGTGCCAGCAGTAAGGGAAGCTCCTACAATGAGCAGTTCTTC	CASSKGSSYNEQFF
TRBD1	TRBV28	few	TRBJ2-7	TGTGCCAGCAGGAATCCGGGACAGAGCTCCTACGAGCAGTACTTC	CASRNPGQSSYEQYF
NA	TRBV5-6	NA	TRBJ2-6	TGTGCCAGCAGCCGGGACCGAGTGTGGGGGGCCAACGTCCCGACTTTC	CASSRDRVWGANVPTF
TRBD2	TRBV6-2/TRBV6-3	once	TRBJ2-5	TGTGCCAGCACGGGCGGGGGTCAAGAGACCCAGTACTTC	CASTGGGQETQYF
NA	TRBV6-5	NA	TRBJ2-1	TGTGCCAGTTCAGGGACCCTAGGAGGGAATGAGCAGTTCTTC	CASSGTLGGNEQFF
NA	TRBV7-2	few	TRBJ2-1	TGTGCCAGCAGCTTAGCGGGGATAGATGAGCAGTTCTTC	CASSLAGIDEQFF
NA	TRBV7-9	NA	TRBJ1-4	TGTGCCAACAGCGGACCGGAGGAAAAACTGTTTTTT	CANSGPEEKLFF
NA	TRBV28	NA	TRBJ2-4	TGTGCCAGCAGTTCTCCGGGCCTCGGGACACCTCCAAGAGACATTCAGTACTTC	CASSSPGLGTPPRDIQYF
NA	TRBV6-1	NA	TRBJ2-7	TGTGCCACGCACGCCTCAGGGGACTCCTACGAGCAGTACTTC	CATHASGDSYEQYF
NA	TRBV28	NA	TRBJ2-1	TGTGCCAGCAGATCAGCTGGGATAGCGAGGTTGTTAAATGAGCAGTTCTTC	CASRSAGIARLLNEQFF
TRBD2	TRBV5-1	NA	TRBJ2-1	TGCGCCAGCAGCCCACGGACTAGCGGGTATGAGCAGTTCTTC	CASSPRTSGYEQFF
TRBD2	TRBV4-1	few	TRBJ2-7	TGCGCCAGCAGCCAAGGCGGACTAGCGGAGGGCTACGAGCAGTACTTC	CASSQGGLAEGYEQYF
TRBD2	TRBV7-2	few	TRBJ2-1	TGTGCCAGCAGTCCGCCCCCAGCGGGAGGCCAAAACTCCTACAATGAGCAGTTCTTC	CASSPPPAGGQNSYNEQFF
NA	TRBV15	NA	TRBJ2-3	TGTGCCACCAGCAGAGATGGGACGACCACAGATACGCAGTATTTT	CATSRDGTTTDTQYF
NA	TRBV6-5	few	TRBJ1-1	TGTGCCAGCAGTAGGGGTTCAGGCACTGAAGCTTTCTTT	CASSRGSGTEAFF
TRBD2	TRBV20-1	NA	TRBJ2-4	TGCAGTGCTAGAGACCGCGGACTAGCGGGGGCAACCCTCAAAAACATTCAGTACTTC	CSARDRGLAGATLKNIQYF
TRBD1	TRBV5-5	NA	TRBJ1-1	TGTGCCAGCAGCCTGTGGACAGGGAGGAGGAACACTGCTATTGAGGCTTTCTTT	CASSLWTGRRNTAIEAFF
TRBD1	TRBV20-1	NA	TRBJ1-1	TGCAGTGTCAAAGGACAGGGGGACACTGAAGCTTTCTTT	CSVKGQGDTEAFF
TRBD1	TRBV7-2	NA	TRBJ2-1	TGTGCCAGCAGCTTAGGGGACAGGAGCTACAATGAGCAGTTCTTC	CASSLGDRSYNEQFF
TRBD2	TRBV5-1	few	TRBJ2-4	TGCGCCAGCAGCTCGACTAGCGGGGCGGGCATTCAGTACTTC	CASSSTSGAGIQYF
NA	TRBV6-6	NA	TRBJ2-5	TGTGCCAGCAGCCACAGGGAAGCTCAAGAGACCCAGTACTTC	CASSHREAQETQYF
TRBD2	TRBV5-1	NA	TRBJ2-5	TGCGCCAGCAGCTGGAGCGGGGGGGCCGACGAGACCCAGTACTTC	CASSWSGGADETQYF
TRBD2	TRBV6-1	few	TRBJ2-3	TGTGCCAGCAGTCTAGCGGGAGGGCCCTCGGGTCGAGATACGCAGTATTTT	CASSLAGGPSGRDTQYF
TRBD2	TRBV6-5	NA	TRBJ2-2	TGTGCCAGCAGTTTAACTAGCGGGCCGAACACCGGGGAGCTGTTTTTT	CASSLTSGPNTGELFF
TRBD1	TRBV27	NA	TRBJ1-3	TGTGCCAGCAGTTCCAGACAGGGGGGAAACACCATATATTTT	CASSSRQGGNTIYF
TRBD2	TRBV12-3/TRBV12-4	many	TRBJ2-5	TGTGCCAGCAGTTCCCGACTAGCGGGAGGAGAGACCCAGTACTTC	CASSSRLAGGETQYF
NA	TRBV28	NA	TRBJ2-1	TGTGCCAGCAGTCCCCTGTGGGCAGGCTCTAATTACAATGAGCAGTTCTTC	CASSPLWAGSNYNEQFF
TRBD1	TRBV29-1	NA	TRBJ2-5	TGCAGCGTTACGTACGGGACAGGGGAGACCCAGTACTTC	CSVTYGTGETQYF
NA	TRBV7-9	few	TRBJ1-5	TGTGCCAGCAGCTTAGAACAAGAAAATCAGCCCCAGCATTTT	CASSLEQENQPQHF
NA	TRBV27	few	TRBJ1-1	TGTGCCAGCAGTTTATTCCCCGGGGACACTGAAGCTTTCTTT	CASSLFPGDTEAFF
TRBD2	TRBV4-2	NA	TRBJ2-2	TGTGCCAGCAACCATCGGACTAGCGGGGCGCTCACCGGGGAGCTGTTTTTT	CASNHRTSGALTGELFF
NA	TRBV20-1	few	TRBJ2-3	TGCAGTCCTAGTTTGGGGGGGGCGTCAGTTTTTTCAGATACGCAGTATTTT	CSPSLGGASVFSDTQYF
NA	TRBV20-1	few	TRBJ2-1	TGCAGTGCCAGAGCGCCGGATTTATACAATGAGCAGTTCTTC	CSARAPDLYNEQFF
NA	TRBV29-1	few	TRBJ1-2	TGCAGCGGGGGGACATCCAACTATGGCTACACCTTC	CSGGTSNYGYTF
NA	TRBV6-5	NA	TRBJ2-2	TGTGCCAGCAGTTTCGGCATTAGTGACAATACCGGGGAGCTGTTTTTT	CASSFGISDNTGELFF
TRBD2	TRBV11-1	few	TRBJ2-1	TGTGCCAACAGCTTAAACCGGCGGGGACTAGCGGGGGTGCGATCCTACAATGAGCAGTTCTTC	CANSLNRRGLAGVRSYNEQFF
NA	TRBV4-1	NA	TRBJ1-2	TGCGCCAGCAGCCAAGCGGGATCCCTTAACTATGGCTACACCTTC	CASSQAGSLNYGYTF
NA	TRBV29-1	few	TRBJ2-1	TGCAGCGTTGTCCCGACAGGCCGCTCCTACAATGAGCAGTTCTTC	CSVVPTGRSYNEQFF
NA	TRBV28	few	TRBJ2-5	TGTGCCAGCAGTTTCATGGGGCTGGAGACCCAGTACTTC	CASSFMGLETQYF
NA	TRBV13	few	TRBJ2-7	TGTGCCAACAGCGGACCGAACAGATACGAGCAGTACTTC	CANSGPNRYEQYF
TRBD1	TRBV5-1	NA	TRBJ2-1	TGTGCCAGCAGCTTAGGGACAGGAAGCTCCTACAATGAGCAGTTCTTC	CASSLGTGSSYNEQFF
NA	TRBV11-1	NA	TRBJ2-7	TGTGCCAGCAGCTTCACAGGGGGGGACCACTACGAGCAGTACTTC	CASSFTGGDHYEQYF
NA	TRBV13	NA	TRBJ1-1	TGTGCCAGCAGAGGGGACCAGGCTTTCTTT	CASRGDQAFF